This T cell receptor (beta chain) derives from a study of Graves' ophthalmopathy and Graves' hyperthyroidism. Study results and caveats: In blood appeared most of the expanded thyroid clonotypes whose frequency exceeded 0.001.

The sequenced template was RNA, covering the TCR beta CDR3 region. HTBI-primed RT-PCR formed the first round, and a multiplex PCR formed the second. Each CDR3 protein gets one entry after TCRdb re-called the multiplex PCR reads with MiXCR. The sample has 200,000 to 300,000 distinct CDR3 sequences, around 50% seen once; the top ten hold less than 60%. Ophthalmopathy-affected donors exhibited moderate-to-severe activity, CAS ≥3, NOSPECS ≥4, and duration under 3 months. Certain patients were not enrolled. These were patients with other autoimmune diseases, uncontrolled infections, pregnancy or lactation. Orbital computed tomography, together with clinical symptoms, serum thyroxine, TRAb and thyroid ultrasound, was used for diagnosis. CDR1 MGHDK and CDR2 SYGVNS come from the germline V gene. The V gene end was trimmed by 9 bases and the J gene end by 4 bases; junction bases not matched to a gene: 9. CDR3 length: 13 amino acids.

As concerns this clonotype: Its antigen is not identified.

The sample was peripheral blood. The chain combines TRBV25-1 with TRBJ2-7, with TRBD2 matching 7 bases. This TCR was recovered from an adult man with Graves' ophthalmopathy. In DNA, the CDR3 is TGTGCCAGTATGCGGGGGAGGGAATACGAGCAGTACTTC. Protein: CASMRGREYEQYF.